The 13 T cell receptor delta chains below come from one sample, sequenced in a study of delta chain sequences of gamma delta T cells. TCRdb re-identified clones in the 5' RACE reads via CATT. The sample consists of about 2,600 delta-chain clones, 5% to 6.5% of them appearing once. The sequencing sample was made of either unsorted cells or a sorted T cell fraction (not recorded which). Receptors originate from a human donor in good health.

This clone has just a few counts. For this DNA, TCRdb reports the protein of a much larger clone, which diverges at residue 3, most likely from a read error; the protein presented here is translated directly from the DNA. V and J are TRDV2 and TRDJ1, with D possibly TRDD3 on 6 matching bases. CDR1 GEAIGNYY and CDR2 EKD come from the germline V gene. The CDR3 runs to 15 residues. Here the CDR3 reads CAGDTVGITADKLIF. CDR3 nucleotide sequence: TGTGCCGGTGACACCGTCGGGATAACGGCCGATAAACTCATCTTT.

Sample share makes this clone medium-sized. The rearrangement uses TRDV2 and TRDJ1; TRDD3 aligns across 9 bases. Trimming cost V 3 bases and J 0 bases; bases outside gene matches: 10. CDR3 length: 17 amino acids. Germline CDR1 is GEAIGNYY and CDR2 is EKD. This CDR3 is CACDLLRAGGYTDKLIF. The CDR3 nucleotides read TGTGCCTGTGACCTCCTAAGAGCTGGGGGATACACCGATAAACTCATCTTT.

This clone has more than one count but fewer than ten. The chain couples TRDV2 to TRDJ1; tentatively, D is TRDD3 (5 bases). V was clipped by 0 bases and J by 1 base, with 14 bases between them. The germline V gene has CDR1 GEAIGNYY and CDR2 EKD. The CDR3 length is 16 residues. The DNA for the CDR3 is TGTGCCTGTGACACCGTGGGGACCCCGAGCACCGATAAACTCATCTTT. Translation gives CACDTVGTPSTDKLIF.

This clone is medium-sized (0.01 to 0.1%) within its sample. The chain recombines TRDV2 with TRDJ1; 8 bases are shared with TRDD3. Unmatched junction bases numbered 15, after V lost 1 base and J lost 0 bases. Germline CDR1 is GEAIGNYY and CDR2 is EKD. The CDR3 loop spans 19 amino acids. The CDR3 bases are TGTGCCTGTGACACTGTACTGGGGGCTAGCCACCCTTACACCGATAAACTCATCTTT. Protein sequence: CACDTVLGASHPYTDKLIF.

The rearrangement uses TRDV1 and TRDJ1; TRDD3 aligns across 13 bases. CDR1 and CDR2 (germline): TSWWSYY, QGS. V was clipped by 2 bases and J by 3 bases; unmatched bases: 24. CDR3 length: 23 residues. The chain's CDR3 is CALGESSRRYWGIRILFSDKLIF. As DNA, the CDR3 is TGTGCTCTTGGGGAATCCTCACGCCGCTACTGGGGGATACGAATCCTCTTCTCCGATAAACTCATCTTT.

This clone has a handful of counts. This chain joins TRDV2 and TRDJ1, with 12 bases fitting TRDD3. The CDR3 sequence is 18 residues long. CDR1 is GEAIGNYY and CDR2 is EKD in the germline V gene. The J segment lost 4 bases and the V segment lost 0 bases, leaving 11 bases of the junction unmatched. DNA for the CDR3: TGTGCCTGTGACACCAATTTCCTGGGGGATACGGGGGGCGATAAACTCATCTTT. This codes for CACDTNFLGDTGGDKLIF.

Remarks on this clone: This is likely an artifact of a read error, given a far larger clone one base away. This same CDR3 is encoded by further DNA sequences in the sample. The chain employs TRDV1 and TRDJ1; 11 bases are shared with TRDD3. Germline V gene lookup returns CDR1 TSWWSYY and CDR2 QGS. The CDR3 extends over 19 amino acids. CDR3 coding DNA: TGTGCTCTTGGTGAACTAGGATTTCGGAGCTGGGGGATACCCCTTAAACTCATCTTT. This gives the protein CALGELGFRSWGIPLKLIF.

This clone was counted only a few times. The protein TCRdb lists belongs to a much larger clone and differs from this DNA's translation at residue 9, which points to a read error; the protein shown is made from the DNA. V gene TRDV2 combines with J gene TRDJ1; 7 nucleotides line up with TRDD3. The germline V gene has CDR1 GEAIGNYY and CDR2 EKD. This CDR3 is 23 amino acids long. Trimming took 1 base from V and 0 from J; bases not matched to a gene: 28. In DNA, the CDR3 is TGTGCCTGTGACACTCTACTGGGGATGCGCGTAAACGGTAGTATCGGGTACACCGATAAACTCATCTTT. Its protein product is CACDTLLGMRVNGSIGYTDKLIF.

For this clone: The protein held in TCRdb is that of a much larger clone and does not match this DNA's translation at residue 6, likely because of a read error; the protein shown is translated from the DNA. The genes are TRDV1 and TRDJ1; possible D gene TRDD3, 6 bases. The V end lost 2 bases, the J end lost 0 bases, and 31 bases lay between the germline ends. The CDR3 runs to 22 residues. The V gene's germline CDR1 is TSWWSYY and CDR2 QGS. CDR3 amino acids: CALGETGPYSLTGSGDTDKLIF. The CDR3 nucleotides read TGTGCTCTTGGGGAAACAGGGCCCTACTCCCTTACTGGGAGCGGCGACACCGATAAACTCATCTTT.

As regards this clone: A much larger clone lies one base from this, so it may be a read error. The CDR3 bases are TGTTCGGTTGACTCTTGGGGGACCTACCTTCTTCTCTTGGGGGATTGTGCCTTCCTACGGGCCCAGTACTGGGCTCCACGTGTCCATGAACTCATCTTT. Translation: CSVDSWGTYLLLLGDCAFLRAQYWAPRVHELIF. The V gene went uncalled, while the J gene is TRDJ1; TRDD3 is taken as the D call from the table, unchecked against the DNA. The CDR3 length is 33 residues.

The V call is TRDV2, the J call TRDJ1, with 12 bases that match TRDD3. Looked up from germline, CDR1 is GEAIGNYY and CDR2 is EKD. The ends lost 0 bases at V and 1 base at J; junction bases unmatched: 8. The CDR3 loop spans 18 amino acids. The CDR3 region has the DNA TGTGCCTGTGACACCTTGTCTGGGGGATACGTGTCCACCGATAAACTCATCTTT. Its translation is CACDTLSGGYVSTDKLIF.

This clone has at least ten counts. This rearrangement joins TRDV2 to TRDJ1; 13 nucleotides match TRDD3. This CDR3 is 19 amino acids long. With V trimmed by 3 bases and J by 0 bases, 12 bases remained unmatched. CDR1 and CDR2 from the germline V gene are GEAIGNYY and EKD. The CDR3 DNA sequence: TGTGCCTGTGACCGGGTAGGTACTGGGGGATACGAAGACACCGATAAACTCATCTTT. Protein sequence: CACDRVGTGGYEDTDKLIF.

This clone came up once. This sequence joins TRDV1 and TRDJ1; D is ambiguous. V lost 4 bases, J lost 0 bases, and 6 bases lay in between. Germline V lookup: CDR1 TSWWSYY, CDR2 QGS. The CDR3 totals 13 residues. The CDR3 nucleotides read TGTGCTCTTGGGGTGAGCAACACCGATAAACTCATCTTT. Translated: CALGVSNTDKLIF.